Below are 15 T cell receptor beta chains sequenced from a single sample in a study of blood T cell repertoires in COVID-19. Using immunoSEQ multiplex PCR, the repertoire was profiled, and TCRdb retains in-frame clones only, with some absent. The data hold over 50,000 clones, with more than 85% observed a single time. The sequencing input was peripheral blood. Receptors originate from a man aged 50 or older with active COVID-19.

V is TRBV18 and J is TRBJ2-3; TRBD1 matches 8 bases. This CDR3 is 16 amino acids long. V shed 3 bases, J shed 2 bases, and the junction held 7 bases outside the gene matches. Looked up from germline, CDR1 is KGHSH and CDR2 is LQKENI. CDR3 nucleotides: TGTGCCAGCTCACCTGGACAGGGAACTTTCACAGATACGCAGTATTTT. Protein: CASSPGQGTFTDTQYF.

The chain links TRBV7-2 to TRBJ2-7; 10 bases map to TRBD1. Looked up from germline, CDR1 is SGHTA and CDR2 is FQGNSA. The CDR3 runs to 15 residues. The ends lost 5 bases at V and 3 bases at J; junction bases unmatched: 7. The CDR3 reads CASSPPGQGYYEQYF. In DNA form, the CDR3 reads TGTGCCAGCAGCCCGCCGGGACAGGGGTACTACGAGCAGTACTTC. The whole variable domain, remainder taken from reference TRBV7-2 and TRBJ2-7, is GAGVSQSPSNKVTEKGKDVELRCDPISGHTALYWYRQSLGQGLEFLIYFQGNSAPDKSGLPSDRFSAERTGGSVSTLTIQRTQQEDSAVYLCASSPPGQGYYEQYFGPGTRLTVT.

V gene TRBV4-1 combines with J gene TRBJ1-6; 11 bases map to TRBD1. V lost 0 bases and J lost 6; bases outside the gene matches: 10. This CDR3 has 19 residues. CDR1 and CDR2 from the germline V gene are MGHRA and YSYEKL. The CDR3 coding sequence is TGCGCCAGCAGCCAAGACCCTCAGGACAGGGGGCGTTTTAATTCACCCCTCCACTTT. Protein sequence: CASSQDPQDRGRFNSPLHF.

This clone was seen once. This chain uses TRBV19 with TRBJ2-1; tentatively, D is TRBD1 (5 bases). Germline V gives CDR1 LNHDA, CDR2 SQIVND (reference sequence). V was shortened by 7 bases and J by 4 bases, with 11 bases between the two germline ends. The CDR3 extends over 13 amino acids. The CDR3 bases are TGTGCCAGTACCACGACAGAGTACAATGAGCAGTTCTTC. Translated, it gives CASTTTEYNEQFF.

This clone has more than one count but fewer than ten. The chain joins TRBV2 to TRBJ1-6; 7 bases map to TRBD1. CDR1 SNHLY and CDR2 FYNNEI come from the germline V gene. J lost 2 bases, V lost 5 bases, and 9 bases had no gene match. The CDR3 length is 17 residues. The DNA of the CDR3 is TGTGCCAGCAGTACACAGGGGTGGTTCGCCTATAATTCACCCCTCCACTTT. Amino acid sequence: CASSTQGWFAYNSPLHF.

V usage is TRBV27 and J usage is TRBJ1-1; 8 bases agree with TRBD1. This CDR3 is 13 amino acids long. Germline loops: CDR1 MNHEY, CDR2 SMNVEV (reference sequence). V lost 5 bases to trimming and J lost 8 bases; unmatched junction nucleotides: 7. CDR3 DNA sequence: TGTGCCAGCAGTCCAACCAGGACAGGGGAAGCTTTCTTT. Encoded protein: CASSPTRTGEAFF.

This clone was recorded once. V and J are TRBV19 and TRBJ2-2, with 11 bases matching TRBD2. In germline, CDR1 is LNHDA, CDR2 SQIVND (reference sequence). J was trimmed by 4 bases and V by 0 bases; bases with no gene match: 7. CDR3 length: 18 residues. In DNA form, the CDR3 reads TGTGCCAGTAGTATAGATCGGGCTAGCGGGAGGTTCACCGGGGAGCTGTTTTTT. Residues: CASSIDRASGRFTGELFF.

Written as DNA, the CDR3 is TGTGCCAGCAGCCATCACAGGGGGCGCGCCATACGGGCTGAAGCTTTCTTT. This translates into CASSHHRGRAIRAEAFF. The chain employs TRBV14 and TRBJ1-1; 9 bases line up with TRBD1. Germline V gene data show CDR1 as SGHDN and CDR2 as FVKESK. Losses at the gene ends were 3 bases for V and 6 bases for J; bases not matched to a gene: 14. The CDR3 covers 17 residues.

The chain employs TRBV10-3 and TRBJ2-3, with 8 bases aligning to TRBD2. This CDR3 is built from 17 residues. Trimming at V came to 0 bases and at J to 2 bases, leaving 7 bases not matched to a gene. In germline, CDR1 is ENHRY, CDR2 SYGVKD. This chain's CDR3 is CAISESDGGGYTDTQYF. CDR3 nucleotides: TGTGCCATCAGTGAGTCGGACGGGGGGGGTTACACAGATACGCAGTATTTT.

The chain is built from TRBV6-5 and TRBJ2-7; D is perhaps TRBD2 (6 bases). The length of the CDR3 is 15 residues. From germline, CDR1 is MNHEY and CDR2 SVGAGI. With 6 bases removed from V and 3 bases from J, the gap between germline ends came to 18 bases. Here the CDR3 DNA reads TGTGCCAGCAGGGACTATGGGACGGCAGGCTACGAGCAGTACTTC. It codes for CASRDYGTAGYEQYF.

The chain has TRBV7-9 and TRBJ1-2; D ambiguous. The CDR3 sequence is 18 residues long. Germline V gene lookup returns CDR1 SEHNR and CDR2 FQNEAQ (reference sequence). V was cut by 2 bases and J by 0 bases, with 19 bases left in between. The CDR3 loop reads CASSLKDLRNYANYGYTF. The CDR3 nucleotides are TGTGCCAGCAGCTTAAAGGATCTGAGAAACTACGCTAACTATGGCTACACCTTC. The whole variable domain, filled in from reference TRBV7-9 and TRBJ1-2, reads DTGVSQNPRHKITKRGQNVTFRCDPISEHNRLYWYRQTLGQGPEFLTYFQNEAQLEKSRLLSDRFSAERPKGSFSTLEIQRTEQGDSAMYLCASSLKDLRNYANYGYTFGSGTRLTVV.

The J gene is TRBJ2-7, the V gene TRBV7-2, with 10 bases that match TRBD1. Per the germline V gene, CDR1 is SGHTA and CDR2 is FQGNSA. The CDR3 contains 15 residues. V dropped 0 bases and J dropped 4; count of bases not matched to a gene: 3. CDR3 sequence: CASSLARDRGYEQYF. Written as DNA, the CDR3 is TGTGCCAGCAGCTTAGCACGGGACAGGGGTTACGAGCAGTACTTC.

This chain uses TRBV9 with TRBJ2-7, with TRBD2 as a possible D gene (5 bases). Germline values: CDR1 SGDLS, CDR2 YYNGEE. The CDR3 has 14 amino acids. V lost 4 bases, J lost 3 bases, and 14 bases lay in between. In nucleotides, the CDR3 is TGTGCCAGCAGCCCCACGGGGAGTGGCTACGAGCAGTACTTC. It translates to CASSPTGSGYEQYF.

This chain connects TRBV7-9 to TRBJ1-4; D might be TRBD1 (5 bases). The germline V and J ends were trimmed by 1 base and 8 bases, with 11 bases remaining between them. The germline V gene encodes CDR1 SEHNR and CDR2 FQNEAQ (reference sequence). CDR3 length: 14 residues. The CDR3 sequence: CASSLEGEVEKLFF. The CDR3 coding sequence is TGTGCCAGCAGCTTAGAAGGGGAGGTGGAAAAACTGTTTTTT.

The V and J genes are TRBV12-3 or TRBV12-4 and TRBJ2-5; maybe TRBD1 (6 bases). The CDR3 loop spans 13 amino acids. The CDR3 sequence is CTGHGQMGQTQYF. CDR3 DNA: TGTACCGGTCACGGACAGATGGGACAGACCCAGTACTTC.